This entry is about one T cell receptor (beta chain). CD4+ cells yielded CD45RA+ naive and CD45RA-negative memory subsets. The sample originates from a study of shared clonotypes between healthy human individuals. Some 32,000 T cell genomes, or roughly 200 ng DNA, went into the sorted-subset replicate PCRs. Only in-frame clones appear in the TCRdb table, and some are missing; sequencing was by immunoSEQ multiplex PCR. This table has 950,000 to 1,200,000 clones, about 80% appearing once. This CDR3 has 16 amino acids. Germline lookup yields CDR1 SEHNR and CDR2 FQNEAQ (reference sequence). Trimming removed 6 bases from V and 2 bases from J, with 19 bases in between.

The sequence derives from a man between 18 and 29 years old in good health. Some clones in this sample may be carry-over from other donors' samples. The sequencing input was memory CD4+ T cells from PBMCs. Subset noted: CD45RA-negative fraction. V and J are TRBV7-9 and TRBJ1-2; TRBD1 is a possible D gene (5 bases). The CDR3 region has the DNA TGTGCCAGCAGTCCCTCCCGGGGCAGGGAGAACTATGGCTACACCTTC. Translated, it gives CASSPSRGRENYGYTF.